The clone carrying this T cell receptor beta chain has ten or more counts. The sequenced fragment ends 3 residues before the CDR3 boundary, so the rest is inferred from the germline J gene. Profiling relied on immunoSEQ multiplex PCR, and the TCRdb table lists in-frame clones only, not all of them. There are 30,000 to 40,000 clones in the sample, none observed a single time. The data were obtained in a study of T cell clonality in common variable immunodeficiency. The trim removed 6 bases at V and 3 bases at J, leaving 9 bases unmatched. Per the germline V gene, CDR1 is SEHNR and CDR2 is FQNEAQ (reference sequence). The CDR3 sequence is 15 residues long.

The source is a person aged 18 to 70 in good health. This chain joins TRBV7-9 and TRBJ1-2; 8 bases are shared with TRBD1. The sample comprised peripheral blood mononuclear cells. The CDR3 bases that were read are TGTGCCAGCAGTCAGACTCTGACAGGGGACTATGGC. Translated, it gives CASSQTLTGDYG. The whole CDR3 is CASSQTLTGDYGYTF.